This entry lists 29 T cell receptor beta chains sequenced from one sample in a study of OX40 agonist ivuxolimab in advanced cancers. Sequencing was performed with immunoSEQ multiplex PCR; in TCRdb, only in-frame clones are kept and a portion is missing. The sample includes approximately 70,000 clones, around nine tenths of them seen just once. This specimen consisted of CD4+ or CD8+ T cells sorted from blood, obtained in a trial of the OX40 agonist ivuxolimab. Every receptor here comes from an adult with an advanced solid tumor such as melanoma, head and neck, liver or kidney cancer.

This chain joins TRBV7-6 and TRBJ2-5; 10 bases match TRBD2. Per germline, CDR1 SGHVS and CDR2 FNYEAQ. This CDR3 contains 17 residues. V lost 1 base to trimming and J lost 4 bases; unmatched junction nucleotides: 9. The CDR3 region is CASSLVGLAGVGETQYF. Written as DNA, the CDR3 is TGTGCCAGCAGCTTAGTCGGGCTAGCGGGAGTGGGAGAGACCCAGTACTTC.

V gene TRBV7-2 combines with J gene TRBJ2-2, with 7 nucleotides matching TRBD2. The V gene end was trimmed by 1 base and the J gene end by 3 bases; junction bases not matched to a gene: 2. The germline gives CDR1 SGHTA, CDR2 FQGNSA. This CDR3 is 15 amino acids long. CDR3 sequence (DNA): TGTGCCAGCAGCTTAGGGGAGGGATACACCGGGGAGCTGTTTTTT. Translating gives CASSLGEGYTGELFF. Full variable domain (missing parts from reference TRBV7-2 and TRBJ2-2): GAGVSQSPSNKVTEKGKDVELRCDPISGHTALYWYRQSLGQGLEFLIYFQGNSAPDKSGLPSDRFSAERTGGSVSTLTIQRTQQEDSAVYLCASSLGEGYTGELFFGEGSRLTVL.

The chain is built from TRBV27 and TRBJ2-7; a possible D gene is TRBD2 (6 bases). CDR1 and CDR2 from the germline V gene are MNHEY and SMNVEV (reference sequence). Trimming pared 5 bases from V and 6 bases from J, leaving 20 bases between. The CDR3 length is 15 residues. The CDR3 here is CASSPAGRGRVEQYF. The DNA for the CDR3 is TGTGCCAGCAGTCCTGCCGGGAGAGGGAGAGTCGAGCAGTACTTC.

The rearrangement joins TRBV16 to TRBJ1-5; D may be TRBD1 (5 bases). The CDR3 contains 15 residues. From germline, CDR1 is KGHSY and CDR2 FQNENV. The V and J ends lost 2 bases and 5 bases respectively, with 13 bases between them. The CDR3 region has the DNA TGTGCCAGCAGCCAAGGGACCTGGGGGGATCAGCCCCAGCATTTT. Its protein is CASSQGTWGDQPQHF.

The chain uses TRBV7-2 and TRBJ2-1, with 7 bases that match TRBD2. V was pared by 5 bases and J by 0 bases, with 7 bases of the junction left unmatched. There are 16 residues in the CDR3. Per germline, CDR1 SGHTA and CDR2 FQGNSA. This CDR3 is CASSTQAGYSYNEQFF. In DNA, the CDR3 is TGTGCCAGCAGCACGCAAGCGGGATACTCCTACAATGAGCAGTTCTTC.

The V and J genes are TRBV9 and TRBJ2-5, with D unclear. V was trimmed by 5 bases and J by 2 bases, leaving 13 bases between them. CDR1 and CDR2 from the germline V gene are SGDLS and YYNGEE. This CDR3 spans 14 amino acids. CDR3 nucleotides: TGTGCCAGCAGAGCTTCTGACACGCAAGAGACCCAGTACTTC. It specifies CASRASDTQETQYF.

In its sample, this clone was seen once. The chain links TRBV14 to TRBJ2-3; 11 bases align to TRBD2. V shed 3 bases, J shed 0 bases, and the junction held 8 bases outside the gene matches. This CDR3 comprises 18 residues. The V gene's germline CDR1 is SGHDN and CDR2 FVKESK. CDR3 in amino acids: CASSHPKTSGTSTDTQYF. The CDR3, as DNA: TGTGCCAGCAGCCATCCTAAGACTAGCGGGACTAGCACAGATACGCAGTATTTT.

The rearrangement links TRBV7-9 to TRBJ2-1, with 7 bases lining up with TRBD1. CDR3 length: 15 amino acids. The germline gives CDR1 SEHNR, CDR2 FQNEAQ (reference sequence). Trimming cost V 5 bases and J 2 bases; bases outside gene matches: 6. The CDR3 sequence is CASSEGATTYNEQFF. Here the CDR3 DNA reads TGTGCCAGCAGCGAGGGGGCGACTACCTACAATGAGCAGTTCTTC.

The CDR3 protein is CASSMGRNEKLFF. The CDR3 DNA reads TGCGCCAGCAGCATGGGACGAAATGAAAAACTGTTTTTT. This sequence joins TRBV5-1 and TRBJ1-4, with D possibly matching TRBD1 (5 bases). V dropped 4 bases and J dropped 5 bases, with 9 bases sitting between them. The CDR3 runs 13 residues. CDR1 is SGHRS and CDR2 is YFSETQ in the germline V gene.

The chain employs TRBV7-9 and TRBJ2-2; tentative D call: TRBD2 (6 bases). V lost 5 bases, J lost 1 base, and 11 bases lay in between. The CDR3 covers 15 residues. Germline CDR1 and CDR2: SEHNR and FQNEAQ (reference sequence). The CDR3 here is CASSPWGENTGELFF. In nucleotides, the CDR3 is TGTGCCAGCAGCCCCTGGGGGGAGAACACCGGGGAGCTGTTTTTT. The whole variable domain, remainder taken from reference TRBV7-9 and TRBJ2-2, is DTGVSQNPRHKITKRGQNVTFRCDPISEHNRLYWYRQTLGQGPEFLTYFQNEAQLEKSRLLSDRFSAERPKGSFSTLEIQRTEQGDSAMYLCASSPWGENTGELFFGEGSRLTVL.

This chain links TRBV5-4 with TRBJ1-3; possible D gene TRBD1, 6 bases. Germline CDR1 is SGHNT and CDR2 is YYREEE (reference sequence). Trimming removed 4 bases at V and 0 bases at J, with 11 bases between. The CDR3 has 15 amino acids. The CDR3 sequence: CASSPDRSSGNTIYF. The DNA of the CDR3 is TGTGCCAGCAGCCCCGACAGGAGCTCTGGAAACACCATATATTTT.

The chain's CDR3 is CASSELAYEQYF. The CDR3 DNA is TGTGCCAGCAGTGAGCTCGCCTACGAGCAGTACTTC. The chain combines TRBV2 with TRBJ2-7; D ambiguous. The CDR3 runs to 12 residues. Trimming removed 3 bases from V and 2 bases from J, with 5 bases in between. CDR1 SNHLY and CDR2 FYNNEI come from the germline V gene.

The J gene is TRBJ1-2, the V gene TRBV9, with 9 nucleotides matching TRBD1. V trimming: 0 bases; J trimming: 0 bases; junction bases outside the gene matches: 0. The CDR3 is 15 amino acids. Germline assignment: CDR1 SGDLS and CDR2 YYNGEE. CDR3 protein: CASSVGTGANYGYTF. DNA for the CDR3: TGTGCCAGCAGCGTAGGGACAGGGGCTAACTATGGCTACACCTTC.

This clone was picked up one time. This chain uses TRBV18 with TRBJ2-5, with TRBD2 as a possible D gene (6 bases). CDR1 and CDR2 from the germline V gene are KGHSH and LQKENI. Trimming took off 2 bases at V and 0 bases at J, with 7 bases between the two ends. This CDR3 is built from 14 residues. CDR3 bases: TGTGCCAGCTCACCAAGGAGGGACCAAGAGACCCAGTACTTC. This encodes CASSPRRDQETQYF.

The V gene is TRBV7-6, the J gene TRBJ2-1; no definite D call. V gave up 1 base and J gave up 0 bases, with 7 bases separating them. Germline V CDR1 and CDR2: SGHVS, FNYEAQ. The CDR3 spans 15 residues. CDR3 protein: CASSLGGTSYNEQFF. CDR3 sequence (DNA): TGTGCCAGCAGCTTAGGGGGAACCTCCTACAATGAGCAGTTCTTC.

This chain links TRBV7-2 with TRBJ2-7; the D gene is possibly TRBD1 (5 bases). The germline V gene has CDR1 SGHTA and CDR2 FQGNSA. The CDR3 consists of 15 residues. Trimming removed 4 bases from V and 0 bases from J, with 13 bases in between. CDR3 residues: CASSSPTVGSYEQYF. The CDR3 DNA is TGTGCCAGCAGCTCCCCGACAGTTGGCTCCTACGAGCAGTACTTC.

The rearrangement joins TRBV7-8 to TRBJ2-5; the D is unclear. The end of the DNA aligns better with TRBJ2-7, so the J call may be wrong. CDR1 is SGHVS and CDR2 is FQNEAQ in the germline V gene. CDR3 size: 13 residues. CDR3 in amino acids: CASSLGSPYEQYF. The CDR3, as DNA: TGTGCCAGCAGCTTAGGCAGCCCCTACGAGCAGTACTTC.

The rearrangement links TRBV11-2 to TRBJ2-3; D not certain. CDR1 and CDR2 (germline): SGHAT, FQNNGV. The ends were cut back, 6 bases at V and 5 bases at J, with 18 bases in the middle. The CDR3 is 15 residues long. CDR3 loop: CASSSVGSVGDTQYF. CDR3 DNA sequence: TGTGCCAGCAGTTCCGTAGGGTCAGTAGGAGATACGCAGTATTTT.

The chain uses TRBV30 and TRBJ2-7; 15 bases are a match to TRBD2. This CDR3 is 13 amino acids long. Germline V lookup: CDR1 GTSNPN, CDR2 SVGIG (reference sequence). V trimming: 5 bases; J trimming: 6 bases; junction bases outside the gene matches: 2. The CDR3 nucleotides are TGTGCCTGGGGACTAGCGGGAGGGATCGAGCAGTACTTC. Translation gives CAWGLAGGIEQYF.

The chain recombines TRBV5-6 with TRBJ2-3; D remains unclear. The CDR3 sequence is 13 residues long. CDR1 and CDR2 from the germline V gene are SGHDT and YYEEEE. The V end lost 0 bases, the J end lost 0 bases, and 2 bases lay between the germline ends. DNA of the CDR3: TGTGCCAGCAGCTTGGCCAGCACAGATACGCAGTATTTT. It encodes CASSLASTDTQYF.

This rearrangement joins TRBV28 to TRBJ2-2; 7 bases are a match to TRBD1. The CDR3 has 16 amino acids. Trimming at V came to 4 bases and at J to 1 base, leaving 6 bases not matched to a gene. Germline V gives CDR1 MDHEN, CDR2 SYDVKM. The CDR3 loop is CASSSSAGGNTGELFF. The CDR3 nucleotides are TGTGCCAGCAGTTCGTCGGCAGGGGGGAACACCGGGGAGCTGTTTTTT.

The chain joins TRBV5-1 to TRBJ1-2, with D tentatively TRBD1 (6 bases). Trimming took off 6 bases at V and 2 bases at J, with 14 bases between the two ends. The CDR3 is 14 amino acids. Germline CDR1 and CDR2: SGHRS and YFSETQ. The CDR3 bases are TGCGCCAGCACCTCCGGGGGGGCCAACTATGGCTACACCTTC. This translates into CASTSGGANYGYTF.

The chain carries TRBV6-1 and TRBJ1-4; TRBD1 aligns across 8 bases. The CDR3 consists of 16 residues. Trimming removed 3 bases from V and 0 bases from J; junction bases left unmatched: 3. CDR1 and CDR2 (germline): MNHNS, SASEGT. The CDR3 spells CASSETGAATNEKLFF. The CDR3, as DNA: TGTGCCAGCAGTGAGACAGGGGCTGCAACTAATGAAAAACTGTTTTTT.

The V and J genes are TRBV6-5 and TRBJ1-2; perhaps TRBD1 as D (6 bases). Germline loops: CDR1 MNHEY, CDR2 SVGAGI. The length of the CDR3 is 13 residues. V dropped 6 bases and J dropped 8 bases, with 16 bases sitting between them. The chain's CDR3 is CASSSGTRIGYTF. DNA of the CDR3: TGTGCCAGCAGCTCTGGGACAAGAATAGGCTACACCTTC.

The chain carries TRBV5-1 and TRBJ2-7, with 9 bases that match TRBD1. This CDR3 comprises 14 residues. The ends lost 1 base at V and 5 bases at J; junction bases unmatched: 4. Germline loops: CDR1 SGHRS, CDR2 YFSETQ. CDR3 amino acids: CASSLRTGGNEQYF. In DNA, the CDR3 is TGCGCCAGCAGCTTGAGAACAGGGGGCAACGAGCAGTACTTC.

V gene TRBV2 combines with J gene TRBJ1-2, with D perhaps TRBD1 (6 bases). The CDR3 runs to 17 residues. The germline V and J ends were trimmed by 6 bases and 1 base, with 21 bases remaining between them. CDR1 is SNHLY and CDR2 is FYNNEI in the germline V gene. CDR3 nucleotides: TGTGCCAGCAGGCCGCCCATCCTCTCCAGGGGTAACTATGGCTACACCTTC. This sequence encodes CASRPPILSRGNYGYTF.

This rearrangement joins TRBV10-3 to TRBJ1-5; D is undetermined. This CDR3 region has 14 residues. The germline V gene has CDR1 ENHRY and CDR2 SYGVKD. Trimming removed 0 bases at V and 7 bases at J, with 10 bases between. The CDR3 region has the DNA TGTGCCATCAGTGAGTCAAGGGCGGACCAGCCCCAGCATTTT. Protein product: CAISESRADQPQHF.

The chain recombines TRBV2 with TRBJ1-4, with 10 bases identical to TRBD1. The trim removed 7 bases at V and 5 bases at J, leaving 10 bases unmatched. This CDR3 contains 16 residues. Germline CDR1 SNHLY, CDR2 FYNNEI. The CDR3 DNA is TGTGCCAGCAAGGTTAACGGACAGGGGGGAAATGAAAAACTGTTTTTT. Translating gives CASKVNGQGGNEKLFF.

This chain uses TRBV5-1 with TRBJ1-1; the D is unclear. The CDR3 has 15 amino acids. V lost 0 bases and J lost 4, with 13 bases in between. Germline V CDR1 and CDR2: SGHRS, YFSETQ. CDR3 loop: CASSLVAGRSTEAFF. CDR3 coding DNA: TGCGCCAGCAGCTTGGTTGCTGGGAGGTCCACTGAAGCTTTCTTT.